A single TCR beta chain is shown here with its context. Its antigen is as yet unknown. The tumor samples were collected prior to definitive surgery or chemotherapy. The data derive from a study of high-grade serous ovarian cancer treatment subgroups. This CDR3 contains 14 residues. CDR1 and CDR2 from the germline V gene are WSHSY and SAAADI. V dropped 8 bases and J dropped 3; count of bases not matched to a gene: 7. Study-level points and caveats: Only CDR3 was analyzed; CDR1 and CDR2 were not. Different patients shared almost no repertoire; same-patient tumors shared about 0.1 to 0.8.

Some clones are missing from TCRdb's copy, which holds only in-frame ones; the method was immunoSEQ multiplex PCR. This table holds over 6,000 clones, around 79% found once. This sequence originates from a human donor with high-grade serous ovarian cancer. The genes are TRBV10-2 and TRBJ1-2; 9 bases fit TRBD1. Source material: tumor tissue. The CDR3 coding sequence is TGCGCCAGCGCACAGGGGGCGACGGACTATGGCTACACCTTC. Translated, it gives CASAQGATDYGYTF.